The following is a T cell receptor beta chain sequence with its context. Its cognate antigen is unknown. Profiling relied on immunoSEQ multiplex PCR, and the TCRdb table lists in-frame clones only, not all of them. The sample lists approximately 500,000 clones; around 73% were seen once. All the donors were Caucasian adults who lived in Nashville, Tennessee. Genomic DNA, for the unsorted samples, came from tens of millions of PBMCs. This CDR3 is 15 amino acids long. Germline values: CDR1 SGHTA, CDR2 FQGNSA. V shed 4 bases, J shed 2 bases, and the junction held 5 bases outside the gene matches. The record originates from a study of shared clonotypes between healthy human individuals. General study points: An effect of sequencing depth on clonotype sharing among donors was expected.

This rearrangement joins TRBV7-2 to TRBJ1-5, with 7 bases aligning to TRBD1. The source material was PBMCs. The receptor comes from a woman aged 40 to 50 in good health. Some clones in this sample may be carry-over from other donors' samples. The CDR3 here is CASSSQGSGNQPQHF. CDR3 bases: TGTGCCAGCAGCTCACAGGGGAGTGGCAATCAGCCCCAGCATTTT.